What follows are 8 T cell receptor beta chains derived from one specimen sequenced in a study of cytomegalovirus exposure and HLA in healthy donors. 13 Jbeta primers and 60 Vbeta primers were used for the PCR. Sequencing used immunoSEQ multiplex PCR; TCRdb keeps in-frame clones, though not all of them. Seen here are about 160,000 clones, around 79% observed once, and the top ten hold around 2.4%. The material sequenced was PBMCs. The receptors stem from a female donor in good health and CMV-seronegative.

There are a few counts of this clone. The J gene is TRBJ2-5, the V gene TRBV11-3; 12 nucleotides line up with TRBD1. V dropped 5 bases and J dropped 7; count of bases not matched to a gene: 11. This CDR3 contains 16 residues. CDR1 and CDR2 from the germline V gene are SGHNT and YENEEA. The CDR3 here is CASSDGTGGTVGTQYF. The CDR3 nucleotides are TGTGCCAGCAGCGACGGGACAGGGGGCACGGTGGGGACCCAGTACTTC.

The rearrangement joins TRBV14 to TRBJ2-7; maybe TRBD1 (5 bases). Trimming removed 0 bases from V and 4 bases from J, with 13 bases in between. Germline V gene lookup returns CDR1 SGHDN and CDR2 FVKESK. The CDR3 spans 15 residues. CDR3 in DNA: TGTGCCAGCAGCCAAGACAGTATCAGGGATTACGAGCAGTACTTC. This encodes CASSQDSIRDYEQYF.

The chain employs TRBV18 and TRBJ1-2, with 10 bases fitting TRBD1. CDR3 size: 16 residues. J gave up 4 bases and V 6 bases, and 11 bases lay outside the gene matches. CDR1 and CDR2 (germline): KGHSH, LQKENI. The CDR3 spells CASSYLGTGDSYGYTF. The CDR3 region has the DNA TGTGCCAGCTCGTACCTCGGGACAGGGGACAGCTATGGCTACACCTTC.

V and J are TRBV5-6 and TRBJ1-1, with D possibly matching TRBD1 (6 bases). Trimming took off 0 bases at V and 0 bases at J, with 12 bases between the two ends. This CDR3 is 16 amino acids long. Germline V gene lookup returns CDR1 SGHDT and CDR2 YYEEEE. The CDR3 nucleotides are TGTGCCAGCAGCTTGGGCCTGGGACAATTGAACACTGAAGCTTTCTTT. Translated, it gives CASSLGLGQLNTEAFF.

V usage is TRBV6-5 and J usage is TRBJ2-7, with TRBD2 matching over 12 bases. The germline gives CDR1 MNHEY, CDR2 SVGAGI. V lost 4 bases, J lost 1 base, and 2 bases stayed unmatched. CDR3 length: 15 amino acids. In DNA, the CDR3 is TGTGCCAGCAGTTCTAGCGGGGGGGTGTCCTACGAGCAGTACTTC. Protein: CASSSSGGVSYEQYF.

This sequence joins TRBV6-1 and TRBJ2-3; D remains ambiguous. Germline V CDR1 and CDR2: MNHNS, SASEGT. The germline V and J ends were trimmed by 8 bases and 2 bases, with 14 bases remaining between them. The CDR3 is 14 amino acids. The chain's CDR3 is CASAVRRPTDTQYF. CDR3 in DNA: TGTGCCAGCGCAGTCAGGCGACCCACAGATACGCAGTATTTT.

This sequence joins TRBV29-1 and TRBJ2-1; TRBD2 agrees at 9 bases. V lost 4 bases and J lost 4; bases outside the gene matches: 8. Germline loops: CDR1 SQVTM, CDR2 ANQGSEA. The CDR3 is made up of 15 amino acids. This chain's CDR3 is CSVGDTSGRYNEQFF. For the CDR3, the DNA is TGCAGCGTTGGGGATACTAGCGGGCGTTACAATGAGCAGTTCTTC.

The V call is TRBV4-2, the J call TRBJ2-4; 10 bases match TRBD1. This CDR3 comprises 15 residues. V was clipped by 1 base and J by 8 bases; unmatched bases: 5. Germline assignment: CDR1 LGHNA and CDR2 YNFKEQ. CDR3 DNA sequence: TGTGCCAGCAGCCAAGTGGGACAGGGGAGGGACATTCAGTACTTC. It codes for CASSQVGQGRDIQYF.